This T cell receptor (beta chain) was obtained from a study of T-cell memory formation after mild COVID-19. Overall study: Most TCR clusters belonged to a single donor.

TCR alpha and TCR beta cDNA libraries with sample barcodes and UMIs came from 5'RACE using constant-segment primers. TCRdb recomputed calls from the 5' RACE reads with MiXCR, one row per CDR3 protein. The sample consists of under 250,000 distinct CDR3 sequences, 15% to 19% of them appearing once. Points from the study as a whole: Cross-reactive memory apparently joined, as some responding clones appeared in pre-infection memory. Day 15 to 85 contracting clones showed balanced CD4/CD8; day 15 to 37 expanders favored CD4+.

Germline loops: CDR1 MGHRA, CDR2 YSYEKL. The germline V and J ends were trimmed by 4 bases and 5 bases, with 10 bases remaining between them. This CDR3 has 13 amino acids. This clonotype was seen only a few times. Its specificity is not known. The sample was PBMCs or a T cell subset sorted from them (not recorded which). This chain connects TRBV4-1 to TRBJ2-3, with TRBD1 as a possible D gene (6 bases). The sequence came from an adult woman who had mild COVID-19 (a few samples of this study predate the infection). Cell type and time point are not known. The CDR3 coding sequence is TGCGCCAGCAGCCGCCTACAGGGAGATACGCAGTATTTT. This codes for CASSRLQGDTQYF.